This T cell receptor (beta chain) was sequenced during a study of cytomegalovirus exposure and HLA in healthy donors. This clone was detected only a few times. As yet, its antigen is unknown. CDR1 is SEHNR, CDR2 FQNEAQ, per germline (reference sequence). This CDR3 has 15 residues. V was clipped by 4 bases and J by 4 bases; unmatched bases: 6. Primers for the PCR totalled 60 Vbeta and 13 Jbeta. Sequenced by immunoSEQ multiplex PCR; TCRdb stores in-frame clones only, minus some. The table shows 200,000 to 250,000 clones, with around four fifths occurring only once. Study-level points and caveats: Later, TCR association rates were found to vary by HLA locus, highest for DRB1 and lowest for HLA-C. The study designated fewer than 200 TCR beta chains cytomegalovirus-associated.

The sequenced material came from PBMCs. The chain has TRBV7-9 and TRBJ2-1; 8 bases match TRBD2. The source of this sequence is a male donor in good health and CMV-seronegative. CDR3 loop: CASSSQGTRYNEQFF. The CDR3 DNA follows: TGTGCCAGCAGCTCCCAGGGGACTAGATACAATGAGCAGTTCTTC.